This TCR beta chain was documented in a study of CD8+ T cells in alopecia areata. In the study overall: Tofacitinib was taken orally by treated patients, and the dose was 5 to 10 mg twice daily. Regarding the study as a whole: Association of baseline CD8+ expansion with response is uncertain owing to one nonresponder. Sequencing of scalp samples also captures resident alphabeta T cells of normal skin.

This sample's treatment: oral pan-JAK inhibitor, 5-10 mg twice daily. Trimming stripped 1 base from V and 2 bases from J, with 9 bases between. This CDR3 is 15 amino acids long. The sample holds a few counts of this clone. Antigen unknown. In each case, RNA was isolated and then reverse transcribed into cDNA as the sequencing template. Clones were sequenced by immunoSEQ multiplex PCR, and TCRdb holds only the in-frame ones, with some missing. Here the sample spans roughly 180,000 clones, 45% to 65% being singletons. Sequencing used CD4+ T cells sorted from blood, obtained at week 4, from a patient treated with tofacitinib. The rearrangement uses TRBV23-1 and TRBJ2-1, with D perhaps TRBD1 or TRBD2 (6 bases each). TRBV23-1 is filed as an ORF, its function uncertain. The TCR sequence derives from a human donor with alopecia areata. CDR3 loop: CASSQFRGPYNEQFF. The CDR3 nucleotides are TGCGCCAGCAGTCAATTTCGGGGGCCCTACAATGAGCAGTTCTTC.